This TCR beta chain was identified in a study of response to subunit inactivated influenza vaccine. Points from the study as a whole: Authors suggested few new T cells are recruited by each seasonal influenza vaccination.

V lost 0 bases and J lost 4; bases outside the gene matches: 3. This CDR3 is 15 amino acids long. The germline CDR1 and CDR2 sequences are SGHRS and YFSETQ. There are many counts of this clonotype. As yet, its antigen is unknown. TCRdb re-derived calls from the RT-PCR reads in MiXCR, one entry per CDR3 protein. Of around 480,000 distinct CDR3 sequences in the sample, 16% were seen once. This clonotype originated in a man aged 50 to 69 who received an inactivated influenza vaccine. This sample comprised CD4+ T cells sorted from PBMCs, obtained roughly 24 months after vaccination. This chain uses TRBV5-1 with TRBJ2-5, with 10 bases lining up with TRBD2. This CDR3 is CASSLAGTSAETQYF. In DNA form, the CDR3 reads TGCGCCAGCAGCTTGGCCGGGACTAGCGCAGAGACCCAGTACTTC.